A single sample is the source of the 30 T cell receptor beta chains below, sequenced in a study of type 1 regulatory T cells (dated by TCRdb to the early 2020s). These TCRs are of unknown antigen specificity. Sequencing instrument: Illumina MiSeq. Clones were called with MiXCR by TCRdb after fastp trimmed the public reads at Q25, and only in-frame beta chains were retained. Identical CDR3 protein sequences are pooled into one entry, listed with their most common genes and DNA. Recorded for this sample are about 59,000 distinct CDR3 sequences; less than 65% of them occurred a single time. Of the sample, over 1.5% falls within the top ten clones. Input material: cultured non-Tr1 T cells, either the whole culture or a sorted T cell fraction (not recorded which). The sample's cell subset or site, from its label and the paper: non-Tr1 population from the T-allo10 product. The receptor source for this set is a human donor in good health.

This clonotype was found a few times. The chain links TRBV30 to TRBJ2-1; TRBD2 agrees at 9 bases. V shed 3 bases and J 4 bases; nucleotides not matched to a gene: 7. In germline, CDR1 is GTSNPN, CDR2 SVGIG (reference sequence). The CDR3 runs to 15 residues. CDR3 coding DNA: TGTGCCTGGAGCCCCAATAGCGGGAGTTACAATGAGCAGTTCTTC. Translated, it gives CAWSPNSGSYNEQFF.

This chain links TRBV5-1 with TRBJ2-1; weak D call: TRBD2 (7 bases). The CDR3 loop spans 14 amino acids. V was clipped by 7 bases and J by 6 bases, with 17 bases between them. CDR1 and CDR2 (germline): SGHRS, YFSETQ. The chain's CDR3 is CASSGIGGVNEQFF. The CDR3 DNA is TGCGCCAGCTCCGGGATAGGGGGGGTCAATGAGCAGTTCTTC.

The chain combines TRBV13 with TRBJ2-5; possibly TRBD2 for D (6 bases). CDR1 is PRHDT and CDR2 is FYEKMQ in the germline V gene (reference sequence). CDR3 length: 15 amino acids. Trimming cost V 5 bases and J 1 base, with 14 bases left between them. For the CDR3, the DNA is TGTGCCAGCAGCCCCGCCCTTAGCGGCCAAGAGACCCAGTACTTC. Encoded protein: CASSPALSGQETQYF.

The chain couples TRBV6-4 to TRBJ2-1; 9 nucleotides match TRBD2. Germline CDR1 reads MRHNA; CDR2 reads SNTAGT. The J segment lost 12 bases and the V segment lost 6 bases, leaving 12 bases of the junction unmatched. The CDR3 consists of 14 residues. As DNA, the CDR3 is TGTGCCAGCAGCCTGACTAGCGGTACGGCTGTGCAGTTCTTC. It codes for CASSLTSGTAVQFF.

The chain's CDR3 is CASSVRHGLAGTYEQYF. CDR3 bases: TGTGCCAGCAGCGTTAGACACGGGCTAGCGGGGACCTACGAGCAGTACTTC. The chain uses TRBV13 and TRBJ2-7; 9 bases fit TRBD2. CDR1 and CDR2 (germline): PRHDT, FYEKMQ (reference sequence). The J segment lost 2 bases and the V segment lost 5 bases, leaving 13 bases of the junction unmatched. The CDR3 is made up of 17 amino acids.

The chain links TRBV20-1 to TRBJ2-1; 10 bases fit TRBD2. The V gene end was trimmed by 3 bases and the J gene end by 0 bases; junction bases not matched to a gene: 8. Germline loops: CDR1 DFQATT, CDR2 SNEGSKA (reference sequence). The length of the CDR3 is 17 residues. The DNA for the CDR3 is TGCAGTGCTAGGGAACTTAGCGGGGGGAGCTCCTACAATGAGCAGTTCTTC. Its translation: CSARELSGGSSYNEQFF.

This chain uses TRBV20-1 with TRBJ1-5; D gene unclear. Germline CDR1 is DFQATT and CDR2 is SNEGSKA (reference sequence). V dropped 7 bases and J dropped 0 bases, with 7 bases sitting between them. CDR3 length: 12 amino acids. This CDR3 is CSVGISNQPQHF. The CDR3 DNA follows: TGCAGTGTTGGCATTAGCAATCAGCCCCAGCATTTT.

V is TRBV18 and J is TRBJ2-1; 14 bases are a match to TRBD2. Germline lookup yields CDR1 KGHSH and CDR2 LQKENI. The CDR3 has 16 residues. Germline trimming cut 0 bases from V and 9 bases from J; bases unmatched to any gene: 4. This CDR3 is CASSPPVGLAGVEQFF. CDR3 nucleotides: TGTGCCAGCTCACCACCGGTGGGACTAGCGGGAGTTGAGCAGTTCTTC.

This clonotype was seen only once. This rearrangement joins TRBV6-6 to TRBJ2-2; tentatively, D is TRBD2 (5 bases). V gave up 10 bases and J gave up 4 bases, with 13 bases separating them. The CDR3 has 13 amino acids. Germline V gene lookup returns CDR1 MNHNY and CDR2 SVGAGI (reference sequence). The CDR3 region is CAIPEGSTGELFF. CDR3 in DNA: TGTGCCATACCAGAGGGATCCACCGGGGAGCTGTTTTTT.

The rearrangement links TRBV20-1 to TRBJ2-7; 7 bases fit TRBD1. V gave up 2 bases and J gave up 3 bases; unmatched junction bases: 1. The CDR3 is 12 amino acids. Looked up from germline, CDR1 is DFQATT and CDR2 is SNEGSKA (reference sequence). CDR3: CSARRDSYEQYF. The CDR3 bases are TGCAGTGCTAGACGGGACAGCTACGAGCAGTACTTC.

V is TRBV5-5 and J is TRBJ1-5, with a tentative D call TRBD1 (6 bases). CDR3 length: 16 residues. In germline, CDR1 is SGHKS, CDR2 YYEKEE (reference sequence). Trimming cost V 2 bases and J 6 bases, with 18 bases left between them. CDR3 nucleotide sequence: TGTGCCAGCAGCTTCTCTCCGGACAGAGAGGGTCAGCCCCAGCATTTT. Translated: CASSFSPDREGQPQHF. Variable domain in full (rest from reference TRBV5-5 and TRBJ1-5): DAGVTQSPTHLIKTRGQQVTLRCSPISGHKSVSWYQQVLGQGPQFIFQYYEKEERGRGNFPDRFSARQFPNYSSELNVNALLLGDSALYLCASSFSPDREGQPQHFGDGTRLSIL.

The chain carries TRBV2 and TRBJ2-3; 11 nucleotides align to TRBD2. Germline lookup yields CDR1 SNHLY and CDR2 FYNNEI. Trimming took 6 bases from V and 4 from J; bases not matched to a gene: 6. The CDR3 contains 15 residues. The CDR3: CASRLAGVGADTQYF. DNA of the CDR3: TGTGCCAGCAGACTAGCGGGAGTCGGCGCAGATACGCAGTATTTT.

The chain employs TRBV5-1 and TRBJ2-1; possibly TRBD2 for D (7 bases). This CDR3 has 15 amino acids. Germline V CDR1 and CDR2: SGHRS, YFSETQ. The germline V and J ends were trimmed by 6 bases and 8 bases, with 21 bases remaining between them. The CDR3 spells CASTLGGALFDEQFF. The CDR3 DNA reads as TGCGCCAGCACCCTGGGGGGGGCCCTCTTCGATGAGCAGTTCTTC.

CDR3 coding DNA: TGTGCCAACGAATTCCATGAGCAGTTCTTC. Residues: CANEFHEQFF. The gene calls are TRBV6-8 and TRBJ2-1, with unresolved D. The CDR3 is made up of 10 amino acids. V was clipped by 10 bases and J by 8 bases, with 9 bases between them. Germline CDR1 reads MNHGY; CDR2 reads SAAAGT.

V usage is TRBV27 and J usage is TRBJ2-5, with 9 bases aligning to TRBD2. V gave up 6 bases and J gave up 9 bases; unmatched junction bases: 11. The CDR3 covers 14 residues. Germline-derived CDR1 and CDR2 are MNHEY and SMNVEV (reference sequence). The CDR3 loop is CASSPGLASSAQYF. DNA for the CDR3: TGTGCCAGCAGCCCGGGACTAGCTTCTTCGGCCCAGTACTTC.

In this sample, this clonotype turned up a few times. The V and J genes are TRBV27 and TRBJ2-2; a possible D gene is TRBD1 (6 bases). Trimming removed 8 bases at V and 5 bases at J, with 9 bases between. CDR3 length: 12 residues. Germline CDR1 and CDR2: MNHEY and SMNVEV (reference sequence). CDR3 bases: TGTGCCAGCCGAGGGGGAACCGGGGAGCTGTTTTTT. It encodes CASRGGTGELFF.

The rearrangement links TRBV6-5 to TRBJ1-1; D remains ambiguous. Trimming cost V 0 bases and J 3 bases, with 8 bases left between them. CDR1 is MNHEY, CDR2 SVGAGI, per germline. This CDR3 spans 14 amino acids. DNA of the CDR3: TGTGCCAGCAGTTACTCGAAACGCTACACTGAAGCTTTCTTT. Translating gives CASSYSKRYTEAFF.

This clonotype was seen only a few times. In nucleotides, the CDR3 is TGTGCCAGCAGTGTTGAACAGGGGGCGTACGAGCAGTACTTC. As protein: CASSVEQGAYEQYF. The J gene is TRBJ2-7, the V gene TRBV6-1; 9 bases fit TRBD1. This CDR3 is 14 amino acids long. From germline, CDR1 is MNHNS and CDR2 SASEGT. V lost 4 bases to trimming and J lost 4 bases; unmatched junction nucleotides: 5.

The gene calls are TRBV20-1 and TRBJ2-7; 9 bases map to TRBD2. Trimming removed 2 bases from V and 2 bases from J; junction bases left unmatched: 1. The CDR3 spans 13 residues. The germline V gene has CDR1 DFQATT and CDR2 SNEGSKA (reference sequence). In DNA form, the CDR3 reads TGCAGTGCTAGACTAGCGGGGACCTACGAGCAGTACTTC. Its translation: CSARLAGTYEQYF.

V gene TRBV6-5 combines with J gene TRBJ2-3, with 7 bases identical to TRBD2. From germline, CDR1 is MNHEY and CDR2 SVGAGI. V lost 2 bases and J lost 3; bases outside the gene matches: 5. The CDR3 extends over 15 amino acids. DNA of the CDR3: TGTGCCAGCAGTTACCGACCGGGGGGAACAGATACGCAGTATTTT. It yields the protein CASSYRPGGTDTQYF.

V is TRBV20-1 and J is TRBJ1-2; 7 bases align to TRBD1. The CDR3 loop spans 15 amino acids. V trimming: 4 bases; J trimming: 0 bases; junction bases outside the gene matches: 8. Germline-derived CDR1 and CDR2 are DFQATT and SNEGSKA (reference sequence). CDR3 coding DNA: TGCAGTGCTACCTCCGGGACAGAACCTAACTATGGCTACACCTTC. It yields the protein CSATSGTEPNYGYTF.

This clonotype was found many times. This chain uses TRBV18 with TRBJ1-2; possibly TRBD1 for D (5 bases). The V and J ends lost 0 bases and 2 bases respectively, with 13 bases between them. This CDR3 region has 16 residues. Germline assignment: CDR1 KGHSH and CDR2 LQKENI. This CDR3 reads CASSPPSGLMNYGYTF. CDR3 sequence (DNA): TGTGCCAGCTCACCACCGTCGGGACTGATGAACTATGGCTACACCTTC.

This clonotype was counted between two and nine times. The chain uses TRBV5-1 and TRBJ1-2, with a tentative D call TRBD1 (6 bases). The germline V and J ends were trimmed by 4 bases and 4 bases, with 11 bases remaining between them. The germline V gene encodes CDR1 SGHRS and CDR2 YFSETQ. This CDR3 comprises 13 residues. DNA of the CDR3: TGCGCCAGCAGCGCCGGGACACTCTATGGCTACACCTTC. Amino acids: CASSAGTLYGYTF.

This clonotype has a handful of counts. The rearrangement links TRBV6-1 to TRBJ2-1; 16 bases are a match to TRBD2. Germline CDR1 is MNHNS and CDR2 is SASEGT. The CDR3 covers 16 residues. Trimming took 2 bases from V and 13 from J; bases not matched to a gene: 8. The CDR3 DNA reads as TGTGCCAGCAGTGAAACGTCGGGACTAGCGGGAGGGCGTCAGTTCTTC. Its translation: CASSETSGLAGGRQFF.

This clonotype was seen only a few times. This rearrangement joins TRBV20-1 to TRBJ1-5, with D perhaps matching TRBD1 (6 bases). There are 14 residues in the CDR3. Looked up from germline, CDR1 is DFQATT and CDR2 is SNEGSKA (reference sequence). Trimming pared 3 bases from V and 3 bases from J, leaving 12 bases between. CDR3 region: CSAREGGFNQPQHF. The CDR3 nucleotides are TGCAGTGCTAGGGAGGGGGGGTTCAATCAGCCCCAGCATTTT.

The J gene is TRBJ2-3, the V gene TRBV12-3 or TRBV12-4, with 10 bases aligning to TRBD2. CDR3 length: 17 amino acids. Trimming cost V 1 base and J 5 bases; bases outside gene matches: 9. This CDR3 is CASSLGVLAGVGDTQYF. Written as DNA, the CDR3 is TGTGCCAGCAGTTTAGGGGTCCTAGCGGGAGTTGGAGATACGCAGTATTTT.

This clonotype was seen a handful of times. The gene calls are TRBV4-2 and TRBJ2-7; the D is unclear. There are 13 residues in the CDR3. In germline, CDR1 is LGHNA, CDR2 YNFKEQ. V was clipped by 0 bases and J by 5 bases, with 8 bases between them. The CDR3 sequence: CASSQDVQDEQYF. CDR3 bases: TGTGCCAGCAGCCAAGATGTCCAGGACGAGCAGTACTTC.

This rearrangement joins TRBV12-3 or TRBV12-4 to TRBJ2-7; tentative D call: TRBD1 (6 bases). The CDR3 spans 12 residues. V was shortened by 5 bases and J by 5 bases, with 10 bases between the two germline ends. The CDR3 protein is CASSAQGNEQYF. CDR3 DNA: TGTGCCAGCAGTGCCCAGGGGAACGAGCAGTACTTC.

This sequence joins TRBV4-3 and TRBJ1-3; D is uncertain. In germline, CDR1 is LGHNA, CDR2 YSLEER. The CDR3 covers 16 residues. The V and J ends lost 1 base and 0 bases respectively, with 10 bases between them. The CDR3 reads CASSQAVGHSGNTIYF. The CDR3 DNA is TGCGCCAGCAGCCAAGCCGTCGGCCACTCTGGAAACACCATATATTTT.

A note on this clonotype: Here the CDR3 omits its conserved ending phenylalanine or tryptophan, so a read error is the likely source. V and J are TRBV5-1 and TRBJ2-2, with no clear D. CDR1 and CDR2 (germline): SGHRS, YFSETQ. The V end was cut by 4 bases, the J end by 0 bases, with 10 bases between. The CDR3 length is 15 residues. The CDR3 DNA is TGCGCCAGCAGCCCATACGACGCGAACACCGGGGAGCTGTTTCTT. Translating gives CASSPYDANTGELFL.